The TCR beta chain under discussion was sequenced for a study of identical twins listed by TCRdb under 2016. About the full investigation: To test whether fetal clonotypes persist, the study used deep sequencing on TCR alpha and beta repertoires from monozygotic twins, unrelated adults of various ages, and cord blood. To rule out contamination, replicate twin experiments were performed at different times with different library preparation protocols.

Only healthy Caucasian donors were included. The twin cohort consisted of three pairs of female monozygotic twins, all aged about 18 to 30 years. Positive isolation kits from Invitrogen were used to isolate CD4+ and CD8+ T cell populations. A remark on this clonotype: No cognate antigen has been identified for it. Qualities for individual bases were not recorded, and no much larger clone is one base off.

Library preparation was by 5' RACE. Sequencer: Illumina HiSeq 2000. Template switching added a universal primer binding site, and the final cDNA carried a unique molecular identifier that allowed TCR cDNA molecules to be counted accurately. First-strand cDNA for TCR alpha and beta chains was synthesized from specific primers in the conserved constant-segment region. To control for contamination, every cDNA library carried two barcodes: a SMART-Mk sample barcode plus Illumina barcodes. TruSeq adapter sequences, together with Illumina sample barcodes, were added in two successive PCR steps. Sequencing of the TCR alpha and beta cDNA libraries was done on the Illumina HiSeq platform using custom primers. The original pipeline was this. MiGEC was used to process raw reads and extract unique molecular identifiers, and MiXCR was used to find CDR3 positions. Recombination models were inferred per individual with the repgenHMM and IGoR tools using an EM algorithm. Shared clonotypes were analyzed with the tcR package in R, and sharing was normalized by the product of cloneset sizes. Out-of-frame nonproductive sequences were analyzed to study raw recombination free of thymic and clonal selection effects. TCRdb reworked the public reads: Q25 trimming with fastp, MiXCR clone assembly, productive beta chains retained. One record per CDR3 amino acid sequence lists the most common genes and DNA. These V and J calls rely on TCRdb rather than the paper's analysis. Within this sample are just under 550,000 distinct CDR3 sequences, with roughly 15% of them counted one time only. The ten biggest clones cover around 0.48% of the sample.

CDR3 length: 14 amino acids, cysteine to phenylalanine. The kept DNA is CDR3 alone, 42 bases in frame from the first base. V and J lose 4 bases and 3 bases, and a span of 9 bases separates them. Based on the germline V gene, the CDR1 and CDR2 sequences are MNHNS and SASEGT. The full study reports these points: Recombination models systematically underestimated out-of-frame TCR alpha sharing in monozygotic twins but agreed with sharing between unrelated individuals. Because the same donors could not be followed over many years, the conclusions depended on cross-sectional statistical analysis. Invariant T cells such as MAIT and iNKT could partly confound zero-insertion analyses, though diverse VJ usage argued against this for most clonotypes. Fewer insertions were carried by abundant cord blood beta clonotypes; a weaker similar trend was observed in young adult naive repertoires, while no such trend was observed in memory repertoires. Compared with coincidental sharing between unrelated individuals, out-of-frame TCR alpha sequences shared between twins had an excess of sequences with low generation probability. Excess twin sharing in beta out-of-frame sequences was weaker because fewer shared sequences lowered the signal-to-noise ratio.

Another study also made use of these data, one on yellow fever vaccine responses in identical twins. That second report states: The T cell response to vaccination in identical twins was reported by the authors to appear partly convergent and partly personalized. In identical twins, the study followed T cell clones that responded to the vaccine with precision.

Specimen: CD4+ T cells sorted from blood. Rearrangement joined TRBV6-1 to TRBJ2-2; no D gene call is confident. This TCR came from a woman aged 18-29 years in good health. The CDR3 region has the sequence CASSARIDTGELFF. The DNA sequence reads TGTGCCAGCAGTGCCCGGATCGACACCGGGGAGCTGTTTTTT.